This TCR beta chain emerged from a study of follicular helper T cells after annual influenza vaccination (dated by TCRdb to the late 2010s). Background on the whole study: After each seasonal influenza vaccination, blood samples were collected on days 0, 7 and 28. To look at recall of cTfh clones, some subjects were tracked through successive annual vaccinations covering the 2013-2014, 2014-2015 and 2015-2016 seasons. One week after vaccination, a second recruited cohort of 12 to 13 subjects (Table S1) displayed a similar ICOS+CD38+ cTfh response. Multi-year samples were available for six subjects, with four spanning two vaccination seasons and two spanning three seasons. The 2013-2014 samples were cryopreserved, while the 2015 samples were processed right after collection. What the authors observed across the whole study: Only 10-20% of analyzed cells yielded productive TCRB sequences, so sampling of rare clonotypes was not possible. Day 7 ICOS+CD38+ clones were most often found later in ICOS-CD38- cTfh, suggesting that subset may serve as a memory reservoir. Successive annual vaccinations recalled a recurring oligoclonal ICOS+CD38+ cTfh response that included tetramer and AIM influenza-specific clonotypes. ICOS+CD38+ cTfh clonality correlated with the frequency of that population, and its change correlated with the change in circulating plasmablast frequency.

The receptor library was made with the immunoSEQ multiplex PCR assay. Adaptive Biotechnologies handled the TCRB amplification, library preparation, sequencing and preliminary bioinformatics at Survey level resolution. For TCRB sequencing, genomic DNA from sorted cTfh populations was amplified by multiplex PCR. In the original analysis: In R, clonality was calculated as 1 minus the normalized Shannon entropy, and the Gini index was computed using the R package ineq. Overlap score was the summed counts of shared sequences divided by total counts of all sequences in both compared samples. Fisher's exact test, with an assumed theoretical repertoire of 10^7 TCRB sequences, was used to assess the significance of shared clonotypes. TCRdb limited this immuneACCESS table to in-frame rearrangements with V and J called. A share of clones is missing; checked studies link under half to unresolved V genes, and the rest is unexplained. V and J calls and clone size are copied from that table; D and trimming were computed from the DNA. This sample holds over 10,000 clones; 60% to 80% were observed only once. Around 3.5% of the sample is in the top ten clones.

Concerning this clone: Its recognized antigen is unknown. No per-base quality is available; no much larger clone lies one base away.

CDR1 MDHEN and CDR2 SYDVKM are derived from the germline V gene. V has 5 bases trimmed and J has 5 bases trimmed; junction bases matching no gene number 2. Including the terminal cysteine and phenylalanine, the CDR3 comprises 14 residues. Here the CDR3 DNA is all that survives: 42 bases in frame from base 1. Read against the paper, the sample's time point label means: 2015-2016 season, pre-vaccination. Seasonal inactivated influenza vaccine (Fluvarix) was administered to adults, and sorted blood CD4 subsets were tracked by TCRB sequencing before and after vaccination. To be eligible, subjects had to live in the community and must not have received influenza vaccine in the previous 6 months. Subjects were excluded for influenza vaccine contraindications, substance abuse, HIV/AIDS, active malignancy, immunomodulatory medication, or active illness such as respiratory infection. Between roughly 40 and 110 mL of blood was sampled per time point. Non-naive CD4+CXCR5+PD-1+ cells were defined as circulating Tfh and were sorted into ICOS+CD38+ and ICOS-CD38- fractions. Either Ficoll-Paque PLUS or SepMate separation was used to isolate PBMC. Cell subsets were sorted from PBMC on a BD FACS Aria before DNA extraction.

The sample consisted of CXCR5+ CD38- circulating T follicular helper cells from blood, taken on the day of influenza vaccination. The cell subset or site label corresponds to: circulating Tfh, non-naive CD4+CXCR5+PD-1+ (ICOS+CD38+ or ICOS-CD38-). The chain is made from TRBV28 and TRBJ1-6; a stretch of 8 junction bases matches TRBD1. The TCR sequence derives from an adult who received the influenza vaccine. CDR3 region: CASSTGGNNSPLHF. The bases read TGTGCCAGCAGTACAGGGGGTAATAATTCACCCCTCCACTTT. Full variable domain (CDR3 extended with the reference TRBV28 and TRBJ1-6 proteins): DVKVTQSSRYLVKRTGEKVFLECVQDMDHENMFWYRQDPGLGLRLIYFSYDVKMKEKGDIPEGYSVSREKKERFSLILESASTNQTSMYLCASSTGGNNSPLHFGNGTRLTVT.